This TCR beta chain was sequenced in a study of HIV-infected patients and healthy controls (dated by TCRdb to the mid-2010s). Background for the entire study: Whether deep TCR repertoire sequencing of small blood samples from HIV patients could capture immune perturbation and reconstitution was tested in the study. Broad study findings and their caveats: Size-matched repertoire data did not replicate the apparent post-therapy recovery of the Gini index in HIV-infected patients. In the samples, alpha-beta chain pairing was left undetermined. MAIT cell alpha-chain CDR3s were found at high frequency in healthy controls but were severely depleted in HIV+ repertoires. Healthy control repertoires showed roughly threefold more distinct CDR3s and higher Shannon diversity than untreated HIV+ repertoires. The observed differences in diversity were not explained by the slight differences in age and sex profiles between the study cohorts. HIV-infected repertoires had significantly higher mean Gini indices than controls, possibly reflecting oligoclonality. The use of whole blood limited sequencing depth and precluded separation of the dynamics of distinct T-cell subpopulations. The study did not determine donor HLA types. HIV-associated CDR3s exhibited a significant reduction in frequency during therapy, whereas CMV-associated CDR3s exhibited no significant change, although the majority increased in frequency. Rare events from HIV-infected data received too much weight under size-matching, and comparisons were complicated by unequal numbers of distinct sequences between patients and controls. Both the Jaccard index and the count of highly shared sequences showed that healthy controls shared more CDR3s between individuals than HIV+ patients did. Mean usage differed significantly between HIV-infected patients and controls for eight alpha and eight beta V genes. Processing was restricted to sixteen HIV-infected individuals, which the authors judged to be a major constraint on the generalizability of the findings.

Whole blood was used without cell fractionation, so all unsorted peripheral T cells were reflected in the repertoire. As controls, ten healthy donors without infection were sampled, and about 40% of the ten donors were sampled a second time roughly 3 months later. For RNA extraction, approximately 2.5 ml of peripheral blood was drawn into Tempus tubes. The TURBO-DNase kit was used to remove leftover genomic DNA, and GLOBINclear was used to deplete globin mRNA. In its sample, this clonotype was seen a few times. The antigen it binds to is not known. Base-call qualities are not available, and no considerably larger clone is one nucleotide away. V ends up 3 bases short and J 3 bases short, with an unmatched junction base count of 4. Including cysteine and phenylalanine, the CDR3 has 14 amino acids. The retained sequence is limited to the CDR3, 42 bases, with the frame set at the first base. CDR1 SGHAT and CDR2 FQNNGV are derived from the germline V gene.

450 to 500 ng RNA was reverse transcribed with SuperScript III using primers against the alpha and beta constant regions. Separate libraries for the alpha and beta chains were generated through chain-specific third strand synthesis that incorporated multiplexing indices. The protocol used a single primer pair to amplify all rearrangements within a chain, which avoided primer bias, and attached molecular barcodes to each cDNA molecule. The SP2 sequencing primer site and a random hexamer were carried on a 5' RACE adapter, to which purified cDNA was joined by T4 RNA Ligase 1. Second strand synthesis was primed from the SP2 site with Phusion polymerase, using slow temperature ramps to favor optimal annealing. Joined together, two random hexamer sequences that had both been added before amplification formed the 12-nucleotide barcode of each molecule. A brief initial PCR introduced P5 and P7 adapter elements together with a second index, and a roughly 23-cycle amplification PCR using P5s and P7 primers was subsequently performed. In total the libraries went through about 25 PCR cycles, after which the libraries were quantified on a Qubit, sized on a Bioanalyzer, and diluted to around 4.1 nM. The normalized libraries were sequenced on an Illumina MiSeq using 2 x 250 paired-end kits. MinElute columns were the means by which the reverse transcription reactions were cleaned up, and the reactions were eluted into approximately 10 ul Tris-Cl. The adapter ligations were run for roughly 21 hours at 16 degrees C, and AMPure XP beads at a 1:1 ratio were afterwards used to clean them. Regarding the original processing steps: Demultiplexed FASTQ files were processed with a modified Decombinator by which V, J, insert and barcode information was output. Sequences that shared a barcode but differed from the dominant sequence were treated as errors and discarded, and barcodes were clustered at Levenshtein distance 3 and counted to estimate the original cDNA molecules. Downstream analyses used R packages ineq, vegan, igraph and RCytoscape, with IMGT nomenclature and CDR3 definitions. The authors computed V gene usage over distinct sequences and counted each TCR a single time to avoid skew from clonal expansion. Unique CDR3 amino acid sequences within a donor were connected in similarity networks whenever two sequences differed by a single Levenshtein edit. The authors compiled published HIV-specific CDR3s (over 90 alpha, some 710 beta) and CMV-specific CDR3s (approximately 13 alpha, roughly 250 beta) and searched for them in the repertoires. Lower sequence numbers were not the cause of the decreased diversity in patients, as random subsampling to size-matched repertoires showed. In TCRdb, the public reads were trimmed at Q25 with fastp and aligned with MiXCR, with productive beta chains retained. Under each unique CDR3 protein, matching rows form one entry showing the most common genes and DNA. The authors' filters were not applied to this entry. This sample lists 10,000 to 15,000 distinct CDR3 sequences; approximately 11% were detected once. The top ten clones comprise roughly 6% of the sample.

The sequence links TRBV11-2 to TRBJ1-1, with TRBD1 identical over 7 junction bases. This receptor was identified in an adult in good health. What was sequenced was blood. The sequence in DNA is TGTGCCAGCAGCTTCGGCCAGGGGGACACTGAAGCTTTCTTT. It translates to CASSFGQGDTEAFF. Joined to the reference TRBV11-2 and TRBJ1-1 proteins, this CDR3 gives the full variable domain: EAGVAQSPRYKIIEKRQSVAFWCNPISGHATLYWYQQILGQGPKLLIQFQNNGVVDDSQLPKDRFSAERLKGVDSTLKIQPAKLEDSAVYLCASSFGQGDTEAFFGQGTRLTVV.